The clone carrying this TCR beta chain was counted ten times or more. What it binds is not known. The source of the sample is a study of glioma-infiltrating T cells. Overall study results and limits: Gliomas, especially low-grade, showed above-expected tissue-blood divergence; non-neoplastic patients showed below. Only very few CDR3 sequences appeared in both tissue and blood.

The germline V and J ends were trimmed by 5 bases and 5 bases, with 7 bases remaining between them. The V gene's germline CDR1 is SGHTA and CDR2 FQGTGA. This CDR3 is 13 amino acids long. The iRepertoire nested amplicon-rescue multiplex PCR amplified TCR alpha and beta CDR3s from RNA. Tissue mRNA or PBMC total RNA, about 90-450 ng, went into one-step reverse transcription and amplification. TCRdb independently ran MiXCR on the multiplex PCR reads; one entry per CDR3 protein. The table has approximately 110,000 distinct CDR3 sequences, more than 20% seen once; the top ten hold approximately 16%. The sequence was obtained from a human donor with low-grade glioma or glioblastoma, undergoing nonglioma brain surgery, or in good health (not recorded which). The sequenced material came from glioma tissue, nonneoplastic brain tissue, or PBMCs (not recorded which). The rearrangement joins TRBV7-3 to TRBJ1-6; D uncertain. In DNA, the CDR3 is TGTGCCAGCAGCCAAACACATAATTCACCCCTCCACTTT. This codes for CASSQTHNSPLHF. The full variable domain, completed using reference TRBV7-3 and TRBJ1-6, is GAGVSQTPSNKVTEKGKYVELRCDPISGHTALYWYRQSLGQGPEFLIYFQGTGAADDSGLPNDRFFAVRPEGSVSTLKIQRTERGDSAVYLCASSQTHNSPLHFGNGTRLTVT.